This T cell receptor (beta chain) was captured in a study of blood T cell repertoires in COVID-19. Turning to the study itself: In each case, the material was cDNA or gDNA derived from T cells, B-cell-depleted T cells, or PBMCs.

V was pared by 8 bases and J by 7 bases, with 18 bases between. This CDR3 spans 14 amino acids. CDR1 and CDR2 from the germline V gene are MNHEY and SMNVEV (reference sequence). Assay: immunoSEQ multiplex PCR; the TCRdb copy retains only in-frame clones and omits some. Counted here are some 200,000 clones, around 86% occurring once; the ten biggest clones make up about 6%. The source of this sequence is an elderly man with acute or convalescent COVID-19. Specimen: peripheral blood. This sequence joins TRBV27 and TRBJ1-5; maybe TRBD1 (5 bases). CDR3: CASSGEGPRQPQHF. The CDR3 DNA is TGTGCCAGCTCCGGGGAGGGACCCCGACAGCCCCAGCATTTT.